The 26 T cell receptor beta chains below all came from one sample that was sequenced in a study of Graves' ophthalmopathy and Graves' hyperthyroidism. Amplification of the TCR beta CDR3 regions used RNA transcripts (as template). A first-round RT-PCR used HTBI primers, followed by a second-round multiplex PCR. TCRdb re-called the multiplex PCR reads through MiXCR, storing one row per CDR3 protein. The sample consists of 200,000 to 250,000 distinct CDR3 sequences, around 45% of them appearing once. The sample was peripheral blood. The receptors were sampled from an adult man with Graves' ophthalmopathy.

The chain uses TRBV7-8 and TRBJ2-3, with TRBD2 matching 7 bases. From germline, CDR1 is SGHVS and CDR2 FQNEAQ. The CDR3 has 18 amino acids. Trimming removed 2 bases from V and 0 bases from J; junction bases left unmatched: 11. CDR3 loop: CASSLLVGRAPSTDTQYF. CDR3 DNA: TGTGCCAGCAGCTTACTCGTTGGGAGGGCACCTAGCACAGATACGCAGTATTTT. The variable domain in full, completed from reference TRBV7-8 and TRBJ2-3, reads GAGVSQSPRYKVAKRGQDVALRCDPISGHVSLFWYQQALGQGPEFLTYFQNEAQLDKSGLPSDRFFAERPEGSVSTLKIQRTQQEDSAVYLCASSLLVGRAPSTDTQYFGPGTRLTVL.

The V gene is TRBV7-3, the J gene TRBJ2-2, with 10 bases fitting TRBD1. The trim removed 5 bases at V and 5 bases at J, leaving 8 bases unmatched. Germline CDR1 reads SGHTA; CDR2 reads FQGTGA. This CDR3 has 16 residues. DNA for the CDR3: TGTGCCAGCAGCCCGAGGACAGGGGGAGGGACCGGGGAGCTGTTTTTT. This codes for CASSPRTGGGTGELFF.

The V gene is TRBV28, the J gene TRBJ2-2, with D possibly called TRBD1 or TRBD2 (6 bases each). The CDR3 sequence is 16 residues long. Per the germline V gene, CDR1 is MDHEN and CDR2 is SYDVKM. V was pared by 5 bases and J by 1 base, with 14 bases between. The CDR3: CASSRWGALNTGELFF. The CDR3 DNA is TGTGCCAGCAGTCGATGGGGGGCGCTGAACACCGGGGAGCTGTTTTTT.

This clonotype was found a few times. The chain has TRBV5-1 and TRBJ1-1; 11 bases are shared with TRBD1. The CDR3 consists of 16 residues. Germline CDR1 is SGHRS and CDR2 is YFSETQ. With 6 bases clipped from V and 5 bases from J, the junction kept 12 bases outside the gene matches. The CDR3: CASKRTGGSLGTEAFF. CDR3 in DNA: TGCGCCAGCAAGCGGACAGGGGGCTCGCTGGGGACTGAAGCTTTCTTT.

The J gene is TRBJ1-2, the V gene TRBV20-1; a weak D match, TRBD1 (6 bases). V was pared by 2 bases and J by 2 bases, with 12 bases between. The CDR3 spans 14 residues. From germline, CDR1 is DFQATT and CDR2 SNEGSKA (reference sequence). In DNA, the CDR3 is TGCAGTGCTAGACCCGGGACAAAGAACTATGGCTACACCTTC. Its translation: CSARPGTKNYGYTF.

CDR3 DNA sequence: TGTGCCAGTACCCGGGGCAGGGGGAGTTACGAGCAGTACTTC. This codes for CASTRGRGSYEQYF. This chain links TRBV19 with TRBJ2-7, with 7 bases identical to TRBD1. V shed 7 bases and J 4 bases; nucleotides not matched to a gene: 10. This CDR3 is built from 14 residues. The germline V gene encodes CDR1 LNHDA and CDR2 SQIVND (reference sequence).

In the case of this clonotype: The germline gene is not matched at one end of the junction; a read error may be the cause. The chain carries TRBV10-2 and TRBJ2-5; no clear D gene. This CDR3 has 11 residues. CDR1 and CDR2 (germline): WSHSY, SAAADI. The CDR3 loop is CASKGWETQYF. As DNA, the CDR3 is TGTGCCAGCAAGGGTTGGGAGACCCAGTACTTC.

CDR3 sequence (DNA): TGTGCCAGCAGCTTGGATGGGGGCGGCTACACCTTC. Amino acids: CASSLDGGGYTF. The V gene is TRBV7-2, the J gene TRBJ1-2, with D maybe TRBD1 (6 bases). Trimming shortened V by 3 bases and J by 8 bases, and 10 bases separated the two germline ends. Germline V gene lookup returns CDR1 SGHTA and CDR2 FQGNSA. The CDR3 spans 12 residues.

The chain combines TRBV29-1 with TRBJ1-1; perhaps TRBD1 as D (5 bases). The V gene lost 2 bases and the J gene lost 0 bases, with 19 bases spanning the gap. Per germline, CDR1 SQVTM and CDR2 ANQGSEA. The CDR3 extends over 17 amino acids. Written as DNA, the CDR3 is TGCAGCGTTGAAATCGGTGGGACTCTCTTCATGAACACTGAAGCTTTCTTT. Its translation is CSVEIGGTLFMNTEAFF.

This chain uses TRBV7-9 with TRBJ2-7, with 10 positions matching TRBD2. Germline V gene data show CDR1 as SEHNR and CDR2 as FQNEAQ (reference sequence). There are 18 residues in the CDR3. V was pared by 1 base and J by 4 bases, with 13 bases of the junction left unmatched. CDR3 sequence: CASSLGRSSGSVIYEQYF. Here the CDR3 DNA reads TGTGCCAGCAGCTTAGGAAGGTCTAGCGGGAGCGTTATATACGAGCAGTACTTC.

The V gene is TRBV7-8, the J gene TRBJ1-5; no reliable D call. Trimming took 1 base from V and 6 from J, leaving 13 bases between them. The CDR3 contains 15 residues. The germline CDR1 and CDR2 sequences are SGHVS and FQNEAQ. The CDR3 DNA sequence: TGTGCCAGCAGCTTAGAGACGGGGAAGTTTCAGCCCCAGCATTTT. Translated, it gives CASSLETGKFQPQHF.

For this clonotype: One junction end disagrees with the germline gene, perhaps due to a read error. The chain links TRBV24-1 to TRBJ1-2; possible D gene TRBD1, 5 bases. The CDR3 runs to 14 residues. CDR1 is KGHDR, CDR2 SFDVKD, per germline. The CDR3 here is CATSEPSGNYGCTF. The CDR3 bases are TGTGCCACCAGTGAGCCCTCAGGGAACTATGGCTGCACCTTC.

CDR3 nucleotide sequence: TGTGCCAGTAGTTTTCAGCCCCAGCATTTT. Translated: CASSFQPQHF. This chain joins TRBV19 and TRBJ1-5; D not certain. Trimming removed 5 bases from V and 6 bases from J, with 2 bases in between. Germline values: CDR1 LNHDA, CDR2 SQIVND (reference sequence). CDR3 length: 10 residues.

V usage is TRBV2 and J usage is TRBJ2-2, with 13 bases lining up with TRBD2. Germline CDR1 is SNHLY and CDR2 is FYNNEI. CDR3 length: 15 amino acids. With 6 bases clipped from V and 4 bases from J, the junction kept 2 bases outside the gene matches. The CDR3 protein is CASRWTSGGTGELFF. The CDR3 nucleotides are TGTGCCAGCAGGTGGACTAGCGGGGGCACCGGGGAGCTGTTTTTT.

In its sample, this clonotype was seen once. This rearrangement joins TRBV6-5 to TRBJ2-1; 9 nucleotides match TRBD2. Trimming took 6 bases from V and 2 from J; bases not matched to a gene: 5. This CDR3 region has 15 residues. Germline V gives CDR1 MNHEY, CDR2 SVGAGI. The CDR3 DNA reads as TGTGCCAGCAGGGCGAGCGGGGGGACCTACAATGAGCAGTTCTTC. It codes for CASRASGGTYNEQFF.

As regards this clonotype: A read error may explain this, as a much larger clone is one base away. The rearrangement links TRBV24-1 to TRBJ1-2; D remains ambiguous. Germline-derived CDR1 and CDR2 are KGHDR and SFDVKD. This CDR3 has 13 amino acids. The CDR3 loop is CATSLDGNYSYTF. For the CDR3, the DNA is TGTGCCACCAGTCTGGACGGAAACTATAGCTACACCTTC.

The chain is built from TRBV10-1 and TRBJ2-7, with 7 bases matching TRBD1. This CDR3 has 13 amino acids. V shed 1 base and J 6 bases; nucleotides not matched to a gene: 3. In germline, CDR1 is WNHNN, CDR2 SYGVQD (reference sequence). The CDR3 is CASSELAGGEQYF. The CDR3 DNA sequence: TGCGCCAGCAGTGAGTTGGCAGGGGGCGAGCAGTACTTC.

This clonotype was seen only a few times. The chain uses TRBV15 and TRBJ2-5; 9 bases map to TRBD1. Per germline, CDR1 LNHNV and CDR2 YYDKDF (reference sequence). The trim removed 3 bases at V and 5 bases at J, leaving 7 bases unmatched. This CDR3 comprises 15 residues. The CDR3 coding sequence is TGTGCCACCAGCAGGACAGGGGGAATTCGGGAGACCCAGTACTTC. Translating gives CATSRTGGIRETQYF.

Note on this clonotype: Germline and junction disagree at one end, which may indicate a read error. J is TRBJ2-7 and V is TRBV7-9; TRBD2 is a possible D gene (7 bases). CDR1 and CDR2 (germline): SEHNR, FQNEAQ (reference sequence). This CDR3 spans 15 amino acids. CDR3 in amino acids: CASSHRPEGGYEQYF. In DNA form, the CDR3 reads TGCGCCAGCAGCCACCGTCCGGAGGGGGGGTACGAGCAGTACTTC.

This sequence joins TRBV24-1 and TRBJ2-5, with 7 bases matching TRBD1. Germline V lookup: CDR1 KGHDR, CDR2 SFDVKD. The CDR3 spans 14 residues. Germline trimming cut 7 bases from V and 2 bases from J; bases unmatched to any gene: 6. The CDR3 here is CATSPGQLQETQYF. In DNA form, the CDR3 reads TGTGCCACCAGCCCGGGACAGCTTCAAGAGACCCAGTACTTC.

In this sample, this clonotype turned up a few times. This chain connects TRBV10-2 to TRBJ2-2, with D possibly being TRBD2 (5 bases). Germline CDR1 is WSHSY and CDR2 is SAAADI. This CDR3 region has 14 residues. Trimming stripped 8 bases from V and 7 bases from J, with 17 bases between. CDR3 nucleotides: TGCGCCAGCTCCCTGGACTCCTCGGACGGGGAGCTGTTTTTT. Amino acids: CASSLDSSDGELFF.

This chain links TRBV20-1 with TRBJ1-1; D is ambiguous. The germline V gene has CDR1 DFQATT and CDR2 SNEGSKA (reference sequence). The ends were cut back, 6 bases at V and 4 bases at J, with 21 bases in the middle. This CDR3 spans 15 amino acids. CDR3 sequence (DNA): TGCAGTGCCACAAGCGGGCAGGTGGCGGGCACTGAAGCTTTCTTT. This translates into CSATSGQVAGTEAFF.

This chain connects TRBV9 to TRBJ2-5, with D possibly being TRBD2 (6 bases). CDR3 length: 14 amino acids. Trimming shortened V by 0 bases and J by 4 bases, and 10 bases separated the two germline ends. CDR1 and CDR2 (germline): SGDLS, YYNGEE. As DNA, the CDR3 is TGTGCCAGCAGCGTAGGGTGGAGGGCAGAGACCCAGTACTTC. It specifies CASSVGWRAETQYF.

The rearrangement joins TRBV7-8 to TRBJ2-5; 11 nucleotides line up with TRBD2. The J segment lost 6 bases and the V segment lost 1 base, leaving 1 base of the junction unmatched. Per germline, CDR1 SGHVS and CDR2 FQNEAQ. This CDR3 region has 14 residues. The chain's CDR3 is CASSLGTSGQTQYF. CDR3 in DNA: TGTGCCAGCAGCTTAGGGACTAGCGGGCAGACCCAGTACTTC.

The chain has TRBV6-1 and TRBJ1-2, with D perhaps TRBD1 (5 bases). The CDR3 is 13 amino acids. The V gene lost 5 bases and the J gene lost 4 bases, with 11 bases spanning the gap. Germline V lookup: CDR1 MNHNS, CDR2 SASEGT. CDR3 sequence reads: CASSSGMAYGYTF. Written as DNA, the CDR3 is TGTGCCAGCAGTTCAGGGATGGCCTATGGCTACACCTTC.

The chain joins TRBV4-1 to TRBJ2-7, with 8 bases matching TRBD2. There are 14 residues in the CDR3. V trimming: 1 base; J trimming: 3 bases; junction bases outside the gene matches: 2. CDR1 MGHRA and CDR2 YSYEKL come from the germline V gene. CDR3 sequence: CASSQVGGGYEQYF. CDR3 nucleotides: TGCGCCAGCAGCCAAGTCGGGGGGGGCTACGAGCAGTACTTC.